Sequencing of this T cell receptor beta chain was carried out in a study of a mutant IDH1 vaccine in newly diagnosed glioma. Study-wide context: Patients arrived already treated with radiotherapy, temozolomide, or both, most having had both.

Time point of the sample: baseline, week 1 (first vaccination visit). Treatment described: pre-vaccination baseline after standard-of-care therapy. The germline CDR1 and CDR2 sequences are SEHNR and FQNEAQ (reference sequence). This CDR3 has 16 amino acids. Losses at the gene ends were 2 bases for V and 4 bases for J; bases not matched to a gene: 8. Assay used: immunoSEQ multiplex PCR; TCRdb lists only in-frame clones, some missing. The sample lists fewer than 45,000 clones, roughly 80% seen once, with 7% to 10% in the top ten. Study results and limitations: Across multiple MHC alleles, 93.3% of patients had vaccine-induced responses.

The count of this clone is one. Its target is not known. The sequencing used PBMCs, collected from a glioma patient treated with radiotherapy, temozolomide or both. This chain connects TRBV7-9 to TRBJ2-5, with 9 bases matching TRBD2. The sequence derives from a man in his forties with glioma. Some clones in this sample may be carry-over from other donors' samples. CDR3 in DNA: TGTGCCAGCAGCTTATCGCGCGGGGGGGGCGTAGAGACCCAGTACTTC. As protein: CASSLSRGGGVETQYF.